This T cell receptor (beta chain) stems from a study of blood T cells in healthy people across ages. CDR3 length equals 18 residues. Germline V lookup: CDR1 DFQATT, CDR2 SNEGSKA (reference sequence). The junction had 9 bases not matched to a gene; V was cut back by 2 bases and J by 1 base. Primers used in a second PCR of about 7 to 11 cycles were a sample-barcoded 5' primer and a J-beta primer mix. TCRdb used MiXCR to reprocess the 5' RACE reads, holding one entry per CDR3 protein. The table includes about 1.8 million distinct CDR3 sequences, less than 50% detected once. This clonotype was obtained from a woman aged 40 to 55 in good health. The sequenced sample was blood. The chain couples TRBV20-1 to TRBJ1-5; 12 positions agree with TRBD1. Written as DNA, the CDR3 is TGCAGTGCTAGACCTTATGGGACAGGGGGCAGGAGCAATCAGCCCCAGCATTTT. It encodes CSARPYGTGGRSNQPQHF.